One and the same sample provided the 31 T cell receptor beta chains below, sequenced in a study of T cells after posttransplantation cyclophosphamide (dated by TCRdb to between 2015 and 2016). The method was the immunoSEQ multiplex PCR assay. In its TCRdb copy, this immuneACCESS table keeps in-frame sequences only and misses some clones. Where compared with another copy, unresolved V genes explain less than half of these, and the others have no known cause. In this sample, about 39,000 clones appear, none counted once only. The biggest ten clones account for 4.5% of the sample. Sequenced material: PBMCs. These receptors were obtained from a woman aged 50 to 60 in good health and a related stem cell transplant donor.

This clone was observed many times. V is TRBV7-2 and J is TRBJ1-5; 7 bases are a match to TRBD1. V lost 4 bases and J lost 7; bases outside the gene matches: 4. The CDR3 length is 13 residues. The germline CDR1 and CDR2 sequences are SGHTA and FQGNSA. The CDR3 sequence: CASSYNRGQPQHF. Written as DNA, the CDR3 is TGTGCCAGCAGCTATAACAGGGGACAGCCCCAGCATTTT.

The sample holds many counts of this clone. V gene TRBV7-9 combines with J gene TRBJ2-5; TRBD1 matches at 7 bases. This CDR3 contains 14 residues. Germline values: CDR1 SEHNR, CDR2 FQNEAQ (reference sequence). The ends lost 6 bases at V and 5 bases at J; junction bases unmatched: 9. The CDR3 is CASRHLGTAETQYF. The CDR3 region has the DNA TGTGCCAGCAGACACCTTGGGACAGCGGAGACCCAGTACTTC.

This clone appeared many times. This CDR3 is CASSSHRDSGNTIYF. The CDR3 nucleotides read TGTGCCAGCAGCTCGCACAGGGACTCTGGAAACACCATATATTTT. The gene calls are TRBV6-5 and TRBJ1-3, with D perhaps matching TRBD1 (6 bases). This CDR3 has 15 amino acids. Germline V gives CDR1 MNHEY, CDR2 SVGAGI. V lost 6 bases, J lost 0 bases, and 12 bases lay in between.

This clone was detected ten times or more. The rearrangement uses TRBV5-6 and TRBJ1-2; 8 nucleotides agree with TRBD1. After removal of 4 bases from V and 2 bases from J, the junction contained 16 bases not matched to a gene. CDR3 length: 18 amino acids. From germline, CDR1 is SGHDT and CDR2 YYEEEE. The CDR3 reads CASSKKATGGNVNYGYTF. CDR3 DNA: TGTGCCAGCAGCAAAAAGGCTACAGGGGGAAATGTCAACTATGGCTACACCTTC.

This clone was counted ten times or more. The V gene is TRBV10-1, the J gene TRBJ1-5, with a weak D call TRBD1 (5 bases). Germline assignment: CDR1 WNHNN and CDR2 SYGVQD (reference sequence). This CDR3 contains 15 residues. V lost 7 bases and J 4 bases, leaving 17 bases between the germline ends. Written as DNA, the CDR3 is TGCGCCAGCAAGAGTGAGGACGGACATAATCAGCCCCAGCATTTT. It yields the protein CASKSEDGHNQPQHF.

The V gene is TRBV18, the J gene TRBJ1-2; D may be TRBD1 (6 bases). Per the germline V gene, CDR1 is KGHSH and CDR2 is LQKENI. Between the trimmed V and J ends, which lost 6 bases and 8 bases, there was a span of 19 bases. This CDR3 region has 14 residues. The CDR3 is CASSIQDSWGGYTF. The CDR3 nucleotides are TGTGCCAGCTCCATCCAGGACAGCTGGGGGGGCTACACCTTC.

This clone was detected ten times or more. V gene TRBV4-1 combines with J gene TRBJ1-1, with D unresolved. This CDR3 region has 15 residues. The V end was cut by 1 base, the J end by 1 base, with 10 bases between. Looked up from germline, CDR1 is MGHRA and CDR2 is YSYEKL. The CDR3 region is CASSQVAWKNTEAFF. CDR3 bases: TGCGCCAGCAGCCAAGTAGCGTGGAAGAACACTGAAGCTTTCTTT.

This clone came up a few times. The chain uses TRBV28 and TRBJ1-2, with TRBD1 identical over 7 bases. Germline CDR1 MDHEN, CDR2 SYDVKM. Trimming cost V 2 bases and J 4 bases; bases outside gene matches: 10. This CDR3 is built from 16 residues. The chain's CDR3 is CASSLGGPTGPYGYTF. The DNA of the CDR3 is TGTGCCAGCAGTTTAGGTGGGCCGACAGGGCCCTATGGCTACACCTTC.

This clone was detected ten times or more. The chain joins TRBV7-3 to TRBJ2-7; 8 bases map to TRBD1. The CDR3 has 12 amino acids. J lost 9 bases, V lost 4 bases, and 5 bases had no gene match. Germline-derived CDR1 and CDR2 are SGHTA and FQGTGA. CDR3 bases: TGTGCCAGCAGCTCCGGACAGGGCGGGCAGTACTTC. Translation: CASSSGQGGQYF.

This clone was recorded many times. The genes are TRBV27 and TRBJ1-6; D unclear. Per the germline V gene, CDR1 is MNHEY and CDR2 is SMNVEV (reference sequence). V was clipped by 3 bases and J by 9 bases, with 9 bases between them. CDR3 size: 13 residues. The CDR3 region has the DNA TGTGCCAGCAGTTTGAAGAGAGGTTCACCCCTCCACTTT. Its protein product is CASSLKRGSPLHF.

In this sample, this clone turned up many times. The chain carries TRBV11-2 and TRBJ2-3, with 7 bases matching TRBD2. The CDR3 runs 17 residues. Trimming removed 3 bases from V and 4 bases from J; junction bases left unmatched: 13. The germline gives CDR1 SGHAT, CDR2 FQNNGV. For the CDR3, the DNA is TGTGCCAGCAGCTTTGGGGGGGTAAAGGGTTATGCAGATACGCAGTATTTT. Protein sequence: CASSFGGVKGYADTQYF.

This clone was observed at least ten times. The chain carries TRBV7-9 and TRBJ1-1; perhaps TRBD1 as D (5 bases). Germline loops: CDR1 SEHNR, CDR2 FQNEAQ (reference sequence). V was cut by 5 bases and J by 6 bases, with 10 bases left in between. The CDR3 has 12 residues. The CDR3 DNA is TGTGCCAGCAGCCCCGGGGGTTCTGAAGCTTTCTTT. It is translated as CASSPGGSEAFF.

This clone showed up many times. The CDR3 sequence is CASSLATARTQYF. The CDR3 nucleotides are TGTGCCAGCAGCTTAGCTACCGCTAGGACCCAGTACTTC. The chain employs TRBV13 and TRBJ2-5; D is unresolved. This CDR3 has 13 amino acids. The V end was cut by 1 base, the J end by 7 bases, with 10 bases between. CDR1 and CDR2 from the germline V gene are PRHDT and FYEKMQ (reference sequence).

This clone was detected ten times or more. The J gene is TRBJ1-5, the V gene TRBV6-5; TRBD1 aligns across 7 bases. From germline, CDR1 is MNHEY and CDR2 SVGAGI. This CDR3 region has 16 residues. J lost 4 bases, V lost 0 bases, and 6 bases had no gene match. The CDR3 sequence is CASSYSLDRENQPQHF. The CDR3 nucleotides read TGTGCCAGCAGTTACTCACTAGACAGGGAAAATCAGCCCCAGCATTTT.

This clone was seen at least ten times. The gene calls are TRBV28 and TRBJ1-2; D may be TRBD1 (6 bases). Per the germline V gene, CDR1 is MDHEN and CDR2 is SYDVKM. Trimming removed 4 bases from V and 5 bases from J, with 11 bases in between. This CDR3 comprises 13 residues. The CDR3 nucleotides are TGTGCCAGCAGTTCAGACAGGTGGTATGGCTACACCTTC. It is translated as CASSSDRWYGYTF.

In its sample, this clone was seen many times. The V and J genes are TRBV5-6 and TRBJ1-1; 7 bases fit TRBD1. In germline, CDR1 is SGHDT, CDR2 YYEEEE. This CDR3 contains 12 residues. The V segment lost 3 bases and the J segment 6 bases; nucleotides outside the gene matches: 2. The CDR3 loop is CASSWDRSEAFF. The CDR3 coding sequence is TGTGCCAGCAGCTGGGACAGATCTGAAGCTTTCTTT.

This clone was counted at least ten times. The J gene is TRBJ2-1, the V gene TRBV6-4; TRBD1 aligns across 9 bases. Trimming took 4 bases from V and 9 from J; bases not matched to a gene: 10. The germline V gene has CDR1 MRHNA and CDR2 SNTAGT. This CDR3 spans 15 amino acids. CDR3 coding DNA: TGTGCCAGCAGTGTAGGACAGGGGTCGTTTAGTGAGCAGTTCTTC. Translated, it gives CASSVGQGSFSEQFF.

This clone has at least ten counts. The gene calls are TRBV4-3 and TRBJ2-2; TRBD1 agrees at 9 bases. In germline, CDR1 is LGHNA, CDR2 YSLEER. This CDR3 is built from 18 residues. V lost 3 bases and J lost 2; bases outside the gene matches: 10. CDR3 in amino acids: CASSHLGPGQGNTGELFF. CDR3 coding DNA: TGCGCCAGCAGCCACCTGGGGCCGGGACAGGGCAACACCGGGGAGCTGTTTTTT.

This clone appeared many times. CDR3 DNA sequence: TGCGCCAGCAGTCAATCGTCTCCGAGGATGAAGAATGAAAAACTGTTTTTT. Encoded protein: CASSQSSPRMKNEKLFF. The chain couples TRBV23-1 to TRBJ1-4; D is uncertain. TRBV23-1 is an ORF, with its function uncertain. V gave up 0 bases and J gave up 5 bases, with 16 bases separating them. The CDR3 contains 17 residues.

This clone was detected ten times or more. V usage is TRBV19 and J usage is TRBJ2-1; D perhaps matches TRBD1 (5 bases). Germline V gene sequence: CDR1 LNHDA, CDR2 SQIVND (reference sequence). V dropped 1 base and J dropped 1 base, with 8 bases sitting between them. This CDR3 is 15 amino acids long. CDR3 DNA sequence: TGTGCCAGTAGTATAGGTAGGGGTTCCTACAATGAGCAGTTCTTC. Protein: CASSIGRGSYNEQFF.

This clone was observed at least ten times. The chain combines TRBV5-1 with TRBJ1-2; maybe TRBD1 (6 bases). The germline CDR1 and CDR2 sequences are SGHRS and YFSETQ. The CDR3 covers 14 residues. Trimming took off 4 bases at V and 1 base at J, with 11 bases between the two ends. In DNA form, the CDR3 reads TGCGCCAGCAGCCCAGCCAGGGGTAACTATGGCTACACCTTC. This encodes CASSPARGNYGYTF. Together with reference TRBV5-1 and TRBJ1-2, the CDR3 gives the full variable domain: KAGVTQTPRYLIKTRGQQVTLSCSPISGHRSVSWYQQTPGQGLQFLFEYFSETQRNKGNFPGRFSGRQFSNSRSEMNVSTLELGDSALYLCASSPARGNYGYTFGSGTRLTVV.

The rearrangement joins TRBV29-1 to TRBJ2-3; 8 positions match TRBD1. Trimming removed 8 bases from V and 4 bases from J; junction bases left unmatched: 5. Per germline, CDR1 SQVTM and CDR2 ANQGSEA. The CDR3 is 12 amino acids. The CDR3 spells CSIQTGADTQYF. Here the CDR3 DNA reads TGCAGCATTCAGACAGGGGCAGATACGCAGTATTTT.

This clone was seen at least ten times. The chain couples TRBV5-1 to TRBJ2-7; a possible D gene is TRBD1 (6 bases). Germline lookup yields CDR1 SGHRS and CDR2 YFSETQ. This CDR3 comprises 15 residues. V was clipped by 0 bases and J by 9 bases, with 19 bases between them. The CDR3 DNA sequence: TGCGCCAGCAGCTTGGAGGGGGTCGGGGAAACAGGGCAGTACTTC. This translates into CASSLEGVGETGQYF.

This clone was found a few times. CDR3 sequence reads: CAWSGTGYGYTF. In DNA form, the CDR3 reads TGTGCCTGGTCCGGGACAGGCTATGGCTACACCTTC. The chain is built from TRBV30 and TRBJ1-2, with 8 bases matching TRBD1. CDR3 length: 12 residues. V lost 5 bases to trimming and J lost 4 bases; unmatched junction nucleotides: 3. Germline CDR1 is GTSNPN and CDR2 is SVGIG (reference sequence).

This clone was seen many times. V gene TRBV11-2 combines with J gene TRBJ1-3; 9 nucleotides align to TRBD1. Germline V gives CDR1 SGHAT, CDR2 FQNNGV. V gave up 8 bases and J gave up 4 bases; unmatched junction bases: 9. This CDR3 has 15 residues. CDR3 nucleotides: TGTGCCAGCGGTGGGACAGGGAGCTCCGGAAACACCATATATTTT. It yields the protein CASGGTGSSGNTIYF.

Many counts were recorded for this clone. The chain links TRBV25-1 to TRBJ2-1; D perhaps matches TRBD2 (6 bases). The germline gives CDR1 MGHDK, CDR2 SYGVNS. CDR3 length: 16 residues. V lost 6 bases, J lost 6 bases, and 21 bases lay in between. The CDR3 reads CASSSPIRDWTNEQFF. DNA of the CDR3: TGTGCCAGCAGCAGCCCAATCCGGGACTGGACCAATGAGCAGTTCTTC. Full variable domain (rest looked up from reference TRBV25-1 and TRBJ2-1): EADIYQTPRYLVIGTGKKITLECSQTMGHDKMYWYQQDPGMELHLIHYSYGVNSTEKGDLSSESTVSRIRTEHFPLTLESARPSHTSQYLCASSSPIRDWTNEQFFGPGTRLTVL.

J is TRBJ2-2 and V is TRBV9, with D hard to call. V was pared by 0 bases and J by 4 bases, with 10 bases between. The V gene's germline CDR1 is SGDLS and CDR2 YYNGEE. The CDR3 is 15 amino acids. CDR3 sequence: CASSVDVSLTGELFF. The CDR3 coding sequence is TGTGCCAGCAGCGTAGACGTTAGTCTCACCGGGGAGCTGTTTTTT.

This clone was seen repeatedly, ten times or more. The V and J genes are TRBV5-1 and TRBJ2-2; 7 nucleotides agree with TRBD1. Unmatched junction bases numbered 4, after V lost 5 bases and J lost 6 bases. Germline V gives CDR1 SGHRS, CDR2 YFSETQ. This CDR3 spans 13 amino acids. DNA for the CDR3: TGCGCCAGCAGAGGGGGCGAGGCCGGGGAGCTGTTTTTT. Protein sequence: CASRGGEAGELFF.

This clone was picked up many times. The genes are TRBV4-2 and TRBJ2-3, with 7 positions matching TRBD2. CDR3 size: 17 residues. Germline V gene lookup returns CDR1 LGHNA and CDR2 YNFKEQ. Unmatched junction bases numbered 14, after V lost 3 bases and J lost 5 bases. CDR3 in DNA: TGTGCCAGCAGCCACCCGCTCGACACAGCGGGGATAGATACGCAGTATTTT. Encoded protein: CASSHPLDTAGIDTQYF.

This clone was seen repeatedly, ten times or more. The J gene is TRBJ2-3, the V gene TRBV18; the match to TRBD1 covers 8 bases. There are 16 residues in the CDR3. CDR1 and CDR2 from the germline V gene are KGHSH and LQKENI. The trim removed 3 bases at V and 0 bases at J, leaving 5 bases unmatched. The CDR3 DNA reads as TGTGCCAGCTCACCTATGACAGGGGTTAGCACAGATACGCAGTATTTT. As protein: CASSPMTGVSTDTQYF.

At least ten counts were recorded for this clone. This chain joins TRBV2 and TRBJ1-2; 10 bases agree with TRBD1. V lost 5 bases, J lost 11 bases, and 8 bases stayed unmatched. The CDR3 is made up of 13 amino acids. CDR1 is SNHLY, CDR2 FYNNEI, per germline. The CDR3 sequence is CASSLGGDRGYTF. Written as DNA, the CDR3 is TGTGCCAGCAGTCTAGGCGGGGACAGGGGTTACACCTTC.